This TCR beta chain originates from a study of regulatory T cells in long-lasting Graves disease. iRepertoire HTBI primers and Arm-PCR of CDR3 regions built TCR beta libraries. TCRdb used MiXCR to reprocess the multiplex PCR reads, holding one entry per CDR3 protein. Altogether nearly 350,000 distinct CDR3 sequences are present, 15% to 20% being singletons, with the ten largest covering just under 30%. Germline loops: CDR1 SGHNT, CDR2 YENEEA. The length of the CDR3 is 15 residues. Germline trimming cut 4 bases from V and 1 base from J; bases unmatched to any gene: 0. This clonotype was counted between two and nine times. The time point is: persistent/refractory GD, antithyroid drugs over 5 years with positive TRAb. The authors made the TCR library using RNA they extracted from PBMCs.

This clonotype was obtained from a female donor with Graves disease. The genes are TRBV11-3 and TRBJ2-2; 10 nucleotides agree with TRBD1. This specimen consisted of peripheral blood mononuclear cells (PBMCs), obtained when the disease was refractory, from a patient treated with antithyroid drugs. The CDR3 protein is CASSWTGGNTGELFF. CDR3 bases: TGTGCCAGCAGCTGGACAGGGGGGAACACCGGGGAGCTGTTTTTT.